The 18 T cell receptor beta chains below were found in one sample sequenced in a study of blood T cell repertoires in COVID-19. Sequencing was performed with immunoSEQ multiplex PCR; in TCRdb, only in-frame clones are kept and a portion is missing. The sample has more than 350,000 clones, roughly nine tenths seen once. Sequenced material: peripheral blood. The receptors were sampled from a woman aged 30 to 39 with COVID-19, enrolled during active disease.

This chain connects TRBV11-3 to TRBJ2-6, with D possibly matching TRBD2 (5 bases). Trimming removed 2 bases at V and 2 bases at J, with 19 bases between. The length of the CDR3 is 19 residues. Per germline, CDR1 SGHNT and CDR2 YENEEA. This CDR3 reads CASSLRGGDSSAGANVLTF. The CDR3 DNA follows: TGTGCCAGCAGCTTACGGGGTGGCGACTCCTCTGCTGGGGCCAACGTCCTGACTTTC.

The V call is TRBV6-5, the J call TRBJ2-1; 7 positions agree with TRBD2. The CDR3 has 14 residues. V dropped 6 bases and J dropped 2; count of bases not matched to a gene: 4. Germline CDR1 reads MNHEY; CDR2 reads SVGAGI. CDR3 protein: CASSRDYAYNEQFF. CDR3 DNA: TGTGCCAGCAGCCGGGACTACGCCTACAATGAGCAGTTCTTC.

J is TRBJ2-1 and V is TRBV5-4, with TRBD2 matching over 9 bases. The CDR3 spans 17 residues. Germline lookup yields CDR1 SGHNT and CDR2 YYREEE (reference sequence). J lost 2 bases, V lost 0 bases, and 6 bases had no gene match. The CDR3 is CASSLAGGGATYNEQFF. The CDR3 nucleotides are TGTGCCAGCAGCTTGGCGGGCGGGGGGGCCACCTACAATGAGCAGTTCTTC.

In its sample, this clone was seen a few times. This sequence joins TRBV11-2 and TRBJ2-7; the match to TRBD2 covers 7 bases. Per germline, CDR1 SGHAT and CDR2 FQNNGV. Unmatched junction bases numbered 3, after V lost 1 base and J lost 6 bases. The CDR3 contains 13 residues. CDR3 sequence (DNA): TGTGCCAGCAGCTTAGCTAGCGGAGGCGAGCAGTACGTC. Translating gives CASSLASGGEQYV.

V is TRBV7-9 and J is TRBJ2-7; 10 positions agree with TRBD1. Looked up from germline, CDR1 is SEHNR and CDR2 is FQNEAQ (reference sequence). CDR3 length: 15 amino acids. With V trimmed by 4 bases and J by 1 base, 4 bases remained unmatched. CDR3 region: CASSYGQGESYEQYF. Here the CDR3 DNA reads TGTGCCAGCAGCTACGGACAGGGGGAGTCCTACGAGCAGTACTTC.

The chain couples TRBV5-4 to TRBJ2-3; the match to TRBD2 covers 8 bases. V was clipped by 0 bases and J by 3 bases; unmatched bases: 6. Per germline, CDR1 SGHNT and CDR2 YYREEE (reference sequence). The CDR3 contains 16 residues. The CDR3 DNA follows: TGTGCCAGCAGCTTGGTAACTAGCGGTTTTACAGATACGCAGTATTTT. It codes for CASSLVTSGFTDTQYF.

To note about this clone: Other nucleotide sequences from this sample produce the same CDR3. The chain carries TRBV6-2 or TRBV6-3 and TRBJ2-1, with 12 positions matching TRBD2. This CDR3 spans 17 amino acids. Trimming took 0 bases from V and 3 from J; bases not matched to a gene: 3. Germline V gives CDR1 MNHEY, CDR2 SVGEGT. The chain's CDR3 is CASSYSPSGGVYNEQFF. CDR3 DNA sequence: TGTGCCAGCAGTTACTCGCCTAGCGGGGGGGTCTACAATGAGCAGTTCTTC.

This chain links TRBV19 with TRBJ2-3; TRBD1 aligns across 10 bases. Germline assignment: CDR1 LNHDA and CDR2 SQIVND (reference sequence). V shed 7 bases, J shed 4 bases, and the junction held 8 bases outside the gene matches. The length of the CDR3 is 15 residues. CDR3 coding DNA: TGTGCCAGTAAAGGGGGGACAGGGGTAGCAGATACGCAGTATTTT. Its translation: CASKGGTGVADTQYF.

The V and J genes are TRBV5-5 and TRBJ1-4; no clear D. V gave up 0 bases and J gave up 8 bases, with 8 bases separating them. CDR1 SGHKS and CDR2 YYEKEE come from the germline V gene (reference sequence). The CDR3 runs to 13 residues. The CDR3 region is CASSLDSGEKLFF. CDR3 sequence (DNA): TGTGCCAGCAGCTTGGACAGTGGAGAAAAACTGTTTTTT.

The chain uses TRBV5-1 and TRBJ2-2; 7 nucleotides line up with TRBD2. The V gene end was trimmed by 6 bases and the J gene end by 0 bases; junction bases not matched to a gene: 2. The CDR3 is 14 residues long. Germline values: CDR1 SGHRS, CDR2 YFSETQ. The CDR3 DNA follows: TGCGCCAGCATAAGCGGGGCGAACACCGGGGAGCTGTTTTTT. Encoded protein: CASISGANTGELFF.

The CDR3 loop reads CASSLTASPTDTQYF. CDR3 bases: TGTGCCAGCAGCTTAACGGCTAGCCCCACAGATACGCAGTATTTT. V gene TRBV5-6 combines with J gene TRBJ2-3; D might be TRBD2 (5 bases). Germline V gene sequence: CDR1 SGHDT, CDR2 YYEEEE. This CDR3 comprises 15 residues. Trimming removed 2 bases at V and 2 bases at J, with 12 bases between.

The V and J genes are TRBV5-1 and TRBJ2-5; TRBD2 matches 7 bases. V was pared by 4 bases and J by 5 bases, with 14 bases of the junction left unmatched. Germline loops: CDR1 SGHRS, CDR2 YFSETQ. The CDR3 loop spans 16 amino acids. This CDR3 is CASSEGTMVDAETQYF. The CDR3, as DNA: TGCGCCAGCAGCGAAGGGACTATGGTTGATGCGGAGACCCAGTACTTC. The full variable domain, with the rest looked up from reference TRBV5-1 and TRBJ2-5, is KAGVTQTPRYLIKTRGQQVTLSCSPISGHRSVSWYQQTPGQGLQFLFEYFSETQRNKGNFPGRFSGRQFSNSRSEMNVSTLELGDSALYLCASSEGTMVDAETQYFGPGTRLLVL.

The chain employs TRBV21-1 and TRBJ2-7; TRBD2 reflects the table's D call only, with no check against the DNA. TRBV21-1 is assigned pseudogene status. The CDR3 loop spans 20 amino acids. The CDR3 DNA sequence: TGTGCCAGCAGGCTACAGGGGGCGACTAGCGGGAGGGCCGTCCTCCACGAGCAGTACGTC. Protein product: CASRLQGATSGRAVLHEQYV.

J is TRBJ1-6 and V is TRBV7-2, with TRBD1 matching 7 bases. The CDR3 has 15 residues. Germline-derived CDR1 and CDR2 are SGHTA and FQGNSA. V trimming: 1 base; J trimming: 8 bases; junction bases outside the gene matches: 5. The CDR3 DNA follows: TGTGCCAGCAGCTTAGACAGGGGACGCGATTCACCCCTCCACTTT. Translated, it gives CASSLDRGRDSPLHF.

V is TRBV6-2 or TRBV6-3 and J is TRBJ1-1; 10 bases fit TRBD1. Germline-derived CDR1 and CDR2 are MNHEY and SVGEGT. The CDR3 extends over 15 amino acids. Germline trimming cut 4 bases from V and 6 bases from J; bases unmatched to any gene: 8. The CDR3 coding sequence is TGTGCCAGCAGTTCGACCGGGACAGGGGTGTCTGAAGCTTTCTTT. Translating it yields CASSSTGTGVSEAFF.

The chain has TRBV7-2 and TRBJ2-1; D perhaps matches TRBD2 (5 bases). This CDR3 comprises 14 residues. Trimming cost V 3 bases and J 1 base, with 7 bases left between them. Germline CDR1 reads SGHTA; CDR2 reads FQGNSA. CDR3 amino acids: CASSLRGSYNEQFF. Here the CDR3 DNA reads TGTGCCAGCAGCTTGCGCGGGTCCTACAATGAGCAGTTCTTC. Looking up the rest from reference TRBV7-2 and TRBJ2-1 gives the full variable domain: GAGVSQSPSNKVTEKGKDVELRCDPISGHTALYWYRQSLGQGLEFLIYFQGNSAPDKSGLPSDRFSAERTGGSVSTLTIQRTQQEDSAVYLCASSLRGSYNEQFFGPGTRLTVL.

This sequence joins TRBV6-5 and TRBJ1-2, with TRBD1 as a possible D gene (5 bases). This CDR3 region has 11 residues. The V end lost 6 bases, the J end lost 5 bases, and 7 bases lay between the germline ends. The germline V gene has CDR1 MNHEY and CDR2 SVGAGI. CDR3 region: CASSPGYGYTF. The CDR3 coding sequence is TGTGCCAGCAGCCCAGGGTATGGCTACACCTTC.

This chain links TRBV7-9 with TRBJ1-4; D perhaps matches TRBD1 (6 bases). Germline values: CDR1 SEHNR, CDR2 FQNEAQ (reference sequence). The CDR3 extends over 14 amino acids. V was cut by 7 bases and J by 2 bases, with 11 bases left in between. CDR3 region: CASNDRNTNEKLFF. The CDR3 DNA reads as TGTGCCAGCAACGACAGGAACACTAATGAAAAACTGTTTTTT.